This T cell receptor (beta chain) was captured by sequencing in a study of blood T cell repertoires in COVID-19. Data came from immunoSEQ multiplex PCR; TCRdb stores just in-frame clones and leaves some out. This sample carries about 200,000 clones, more than 70% of them seen once, and the ten largest clones take around 1.5%. Germline lookup yields CDR1 SNHLY and CDR2 FYNNEI. The CDR3 length is 14 residues. Trimming took off 6 bases at V and 3 bases at J, with 15 bases between the two ends. The chain employs TRBV2 and TRBJ2-7; TRBD1 might be the D (6 bases). The sequencing input was peripheral blood. The TCR sequence derives from a man in his late teens or twenties with active or convalescent COVID-19. Here the CDR3 DNA reads TGTGCCAGCAGGGCCGGACAGACGTACTACGAGCAGTACTTC. Translation: CASRAGQTYYEQYF.